This entry lists 26 T cell receptor beta chains sequenced from one sample in a study of OX40 agonist ivuxolimab in advanced cancers. Method: immunoSEQ multiplex PCR; TCRdb's copy keeps in-frame clones and lacks some. The sample includes 70,000 to 95,000 clones, 90% of them seen just once. The sequencing used CD4+ or CD8+ T cells sorted from blood, collected in a trial of the OX40 agonist ivuxolimab. Receptors originate from an adult with an advanced solid tumor such as melanoma, head and neck, liver or kidney cancer.

DNA of the CDR3: TGTGCCAGCAGCCCACCCCCTGTGGGGAGCACTGAAGCTTTCTTT. It specifies CASSPPPVGSTEAFF. This chain uses TRBV9 with TRBJ1-1; no reliable D call. The germline V and J ends were trimmed by 4 bases and 4 bases, with 17 bases remaining between them. The CDR3 length is 15 residues. Per the germline V gene, CDR1 is SGDLS and CDR2 is YYNGEE.

This chain connects TRBV12-5 to TRBJ2-3; D call uncertain. Trimming pared 3 bases from V and 2 bases from J, leaving 9 bases between. The CDR3 length is 14 residues. Per the germline V gene, CDR1 is LGHNT and CDR2 is FRNRAP. DNA for the CDR3: TGTGCTAGTGGTTTCTTCCCCCTCACAGATACGCAGTATTTT. Translation: CASGFFPLTDTQYF.

This sequence joins TRBV4-2 and TRBJ1-3, with TRBD1 identical over 7 bases. The CDR3 loop spans 15 amino acids. Germline CDR1 is LGHNA and CDR2 is YNFKEQ. V shed 6 bases and J 0 bases; nucleotides not matched to a gene: 5. The CDR3, as DNA: TGTGCCAGCAGGCGGGACAGATCCTCTGGAAACACCATATATTTT. It translates to CASRRDRSSGNTIYF.

The V and J genes are TRBV7-8 and TRBJ2-7; D gene uncertain. The CDR3 consists of 13 residues. The germline V and J ends were trimmed by 2 bases and 2 bases, with 7 bases remaining between them. The germline V gene has CDR1 SGHVS and CDR2 FQNEAQ. The CDR3 DNA follows: TGTGCCAGCAGCTTATCCCGGACCTACGAGCAGTACTTC. Translated: CASSLSRTYEQYF.

V gene TRBV7-8 combines with J gene TRBJ1-5; TRBD1 matches at 7 bases. J gave up 1 base and V 6 bases, and 6 bases lay outside the gene matches. The germline V gene has CDR1 SGHVS and CDR2 FQNEAQ. This CDR3 has 15 amino acids. The chain's CDR3 is CASSWRTGSNQPQHF. The CDR3 nucleotides are TGTGCCAGCAGTTGGCGGACAGGAAGCAATCAGCCCCAGCATTTT.

This chain connects TRBV6-5 to TRBJ1-1; D ambiguous. Germline lookup yields CDR1 MNHEY and CDR2 SVGAGI. The CDR3 totals 15 residues. V lost 2 bases and J lost 1, with 11 bases in between. The CDR3 spells CASSYPAPRNTEAFF. The CDR3 coding sequence is TGTGCCAGCAGTTACCCGGCCCCCAGGAACACTGAAGCTTTCTTT.

This clone occurred once. The chain recombines TRBV7-9 with TRBJ1-2; D not certain. The CDR3 extends over 16 amino acids. Germline V gene lookup returns CDR1 SEHNR and CDR2 FQNEAQ (reference sequence). V was pared by 3 bases and J by 2 bases, with 16 bases between. The CDR3 sequence is CASSLESFKQNYGYTF. Here the CDR3 DNA reads TGTGCCAGCAGCTTGGAAAGCTTTAAACAAAACTATGGCTACACCTTC.

The chain employs TRBV2 and TRBJ1-2; TRBD1 aligns across 8 bases. This CDR3 comprises 13 residues. Losses at the gene ends were 5 bases for V and 7 bases for J; bases not matched to a gene: 6. Germline lookup yields CDR1 SNHLY and CDR2 FYNNEI. The CDR3 bases are TGTGCCAGCAGTCAGGACAGGGAGGGTGGCTACACCTTC. It encodes CASSQDREGGYTF. Full variable domain (outside the CDR3, taken from reference TRBV2 and TRBJ1-2): EPEVTQTPSHQVTQMGQEVILRCVPISNHLYFYWYRQILGQKVEFLVSFYNNEISEKSEIFDDQFSVERPDGSNFTLKIRSTKLEDSAMYFCASSQDREGGYTFGSGTRLTVV.

This rearrangement joins TRBV6-5 to TRBJ2-7, with a possible D match to TRBD2 (6 bases). V gave up 2 bases and J gave up 3 bases, with 11 bases separating them. Germline V gives CDR1 MNHEY, CDR2 SVGAGI. The length of the CDR3 is 14 residues. In nucleotides, the CDR3 is TGTGCCAGCAGTTACGCGGGGCTTTTCTACGAGCAGTACTTC. It codes for CASSYAGLFYEQYF.

This chain joins TRBV14 and TRBJ2-5, with D unresolved. CDR1 is SGHDN, CDR2 FVKESK, per germline. The V gene lost 4 bases and the J gene lost 2 bases, with 23 bases spanning the gap. This CDR3 is built from 18 residues. CDR3 sequence: CASSRFPKTTGLQETQYF. The CDR3 region has the DNA TGTGCCAGCAGCCGTTTTCCTAAAACAACTGGGCTGCAAGAGACCCAGTACTTC.

The chain combines TRBV2 with TRBJ2-1, with 7 bases fitting TRBD2. Trimming took 3 bases from V and 10 from J; bases not matched to a gene: 12. Looked up from germline, CDR1 is SNHLY and CDR2 is FYNNEI. CDR3 length: 15 residues. The CDR3 here is CASSERGGVVVEQFF. CDR3 DNA sequence: TGTGCCAGCAGTGAGAGGGGAGGGGTAGTGGTGGAGCAGTTCTTC.

The chain is built from TRBV2 and TRBJ1-1; D remains ambiguous. V lost 6 bases and J 4 bases, leaving 9 bases between the germline ends. Germline assignment: CDR1 SNHLY and CDR2 FYNNEI. This CDR3 has 12 amino acids. CDR3 nucleotides: TGTGCCAGCAGCGTCATCGGCACTGAAGCTTTCTTT. Amino acid sequence: CASSVIGTEAFF. The full variable domain, rest sourced from reference TRBV2 and TRBJ1-1, is EPEVTQTPSHQVTQMGQEVILRCVPISNHLYFYWYRQILGQKVEFLVSFYNNEISEKSEIFDDQFSVERPDGSNFTLKIRSTKLEDSAMYFCASSVIGTEAFFGQGTRLTVV.

The V call is TRBV19, the J call TRBJ1-1; D may be TRBD1 (5 bases). The CDR3 is 14 residues long. The germline V and J ends were trimmed by 5 bases and 9 bases, with 19 bases remaining between them. CDR1 is LNHDA, CDR2 SQIVND, per germline (reference sequence). CDR3 in amino acids: CASSPNLTGTKAFF. DNA for the CDR3: TGTGCCAGTAGTCCTAACTTGACGGGGACGAAAGCTTTCTTT. The full variable domain, its missing parts supplied by reference TRBV19 and TRBJ1-1, is DGGITQSPKYLFRKEGQNVTLSCEQNLNHDAMYWYRQDPGQGLRLIYYSQIVNDFQKGDIAEGYSVSREKKESFPLTVTSAQKNPTAFYLCASSPNLTGTKAFFGQGTRLTVV.

The chain combines TRBV6-5 with TRBJ2-5; the match to TRBD2 covers 8 bases. After removal of 5 bases from V and 1 base from J, the junction contained 6 bases not matched to a gene. The CDR3 has 15 amino acids. CDR1 is MNHEY and CDR2 is SVGAGI in the germline V gene. The CDR3 loop is CASSVNRGGQETQYF. The CDR3 bases are TGTGCCAGCAGTGTTAATCGGGGGGGCCAAGAGACCCAGTACTTC.

The CDR3: CASSYRDRERANYGYTF. The CDR3 DNA reads TGTGCCAGCAGTTATCGGGACAGGGAGCGAGCTAACTATGGCTACACCTTC. The chain joins TRBV6-9 to TRBJ1-2; 9 nucleotides agree with TRBD1. V lost 2 bases to trimming and J lost 0 bases; unmatched junction nucleotides: 7. The CDR3 is 17 amino acids. Germline assignment: CDR1 MNHGY and CDR2 SVAAGI.

On this clone: This same CDR3 is encoded by further DNA sequences in the sample. The chain uses TRBV28 and TRBJ1-3; D not resolved. V gave up 5 bases and J gave up 2 bases, with 7 bases separating them. CDR3 length: 13 amino acids. From germline, CDR1 is MDHEN and CDR2 SYDVKM. CDR3 sequence: CASSPYPGNTIYF. Written as DNA, the CDR3 is TGTGCCAGCAGTCCGTACCCTGGAAACACCATATATTTT.

This rearrangement joins TRBV27 to TRBJ1-2, with 12 nucleotides matching TRBD1. Germline V lookup: CDR1 MNHEY, CDR2 SMNVEV (reference sequence). This CDR3 region has 15 residues. With V trimmed by 6 bases and J by 6 bases, 8 bases remained unmatched. The CDR3 reads CASSTTGTGGHGYTF. The CDR3 region has the DNA TGTGCCAGCAGCACTACCGGGACAGGGGGCCATGGCTACACCTTC.

The gene calls are TRBV10-1 and TRBJ1-4; TRBD1 matches 7 bases. Germline CDR1 and CDR2: WNHNN and SYGVQD (reference sequence). The length of the CDR3 is 15 residues. With 6 bases clipped from V and 4 bases from J, the junction kept 8 bases outside the gene matches. As DNA, the CDR3 is TGCGCCAGCAGCCATCTCGGGACAGATAATGAAAAACTGTTTTTT. Residues: CASSHLGTDNEKLFF.

This rearrangement joins TRBV2 to TRBJ2-2, with a weak D call TRBD2 (6 bases). The germline V gene has CDR1 SNHLY and CDR2 FYNNEI. V was shortened by 3 bases and J by 4 bases, with 12 bases between the two germline ends. The CDR3 is 15 amino acids. DNA of the CDR3: TGTGCCAGCAGTGACGGGCGGGATCCCACCGGGGAGCTGTTTTTT. Protein: CASSDGRDPTGELFF.

This chain links TRBV4-2 with TRBJ2-2; no definite D call. This CDR3 comprises 16 residues. V lost 0 bases to trimming and J lost 2 bases, with 10 bases between them. CDR1 and CDR2 (germline): LGHNA, YNFKEQ. Here the CDR3 DNA reads TGTGCCAGCAGCCAAGATGTAGCAGGAAACACCGGGGAGCTGTTTTTT. This sequence encodes CASSQDVAGNTGELFF.

The genes are TRBV5-6 and TRBJ2-7; D call uncertain. Trimming removed 4 bases at V and 2 bases at J, with 10 bases between. The germline V gene encodes CDR1 SGHDT and CDR2 YYEEEE. The CDR3 is 13 residues long. As DNA, the CDR3 is TGTGCCAGCAGCGCCACTTACGCCTACGAGCAGTACTTC. This gives the protein CASSATYAYEQYF.

This clone was seen a handful of times. The chain recombines TRBV29-1 with TRBJ2-3; 8 bases line up with TRBD1. The germline CDR1 and CDR2 sequences are SQVTM and ANQGSEA. This CDR3 comprises 13 residues. Trimming removed 7 bases from V and 2 bases from J; junction bases left unmatched: 5. CDR3 DNA sequence: TGCAGCGCCAACAGGGGGATCACAGATACGCAGTATTTT. Its translation is CSANRGITDTQYF.

V gene TRBV2 combines with J gene TRBJ2-4; D not certain. The V end lost 5 bases, the J end lost 0 bases, and 8 bases lay between the germline ends. The CDR3 sequence is 14 residues long. Germline V gene sequence: CDR1 SNHLY, CDR2 FYNNEI. CDR3 in DNA: TGTGCCAGCAGTCCTGTCCTAGCCAAAAACATTCAGTACTTC. It translates to CASSPVLAKNIQYF.

The chain links TRBV7-2 to TRBJ2-1, with D perhaps assigned TRBD1 or TRBD2 (5 bases each). Per the germline V gene, CDR1 is SGHTA and CDR2 is FQGNSA. Trimming pared 1 base from V and 6 bases from J, leaving 16 bases between. This CDR3 is 16 amino acids long. CDR3 coding DNA: TGTGCCAGCAGCTTAGTAAGGGACGCCCCAGTCAATGAGCAGTTCTTC. Its translation is CASSLVRDAPVNEQFF.

The chain joins TRBV6-1 to TRBJ1-1; the D is unclear. The germline V gene has CDR1 MNHNS and CDR2 SASEGT. The CDR3 spans 15 residues. Trimming cost V 5 bases and J 0 bases, with 13 bases left between them. The CDR3 here is CASSHETVMNTEAFF. CDR3 bases: TGTGCCAGCAGTCATGAGACGGTAATGAACACTGAAGCTTTCTTT.

This chain connects TRBV5-1 to TRBJ2-1; 9 nucleotides match TRBD1. Losses at the gene ends were 2 bases for V and 1 base for J; bases not matched to a gene: 1. The CDR3 covers 15 residues. The germline V gene encodes CDR1 SGHRS and CDR2 YFSETQ. The CDR3 DNA follows: TGCGCCAGCAGCTTACAGGGGGCATCCTACAATGAGCAGTTCTTC. Amino acid sequence: CASSLQGASYNEQFF.